This T cell receptor beta chain was sequenced for a study of CD8 T cells in Susac syndrome. Trimming cost V 4 bases and J 2 bases; bases outside gene matches: 1. Germline lookup yields CDR1 SGHVS and CDR2 FQNEAQ. This CDR3 has 13 residues. It was with random hexamers that roughly 0.5 to 1 ug RNA was reverse transcribed. TCRdb called the immunoSEQ multiplex PCR reads again in MiXCR, with one record for every CDR3 protein. Here the sample spans some 170,000 distinct CDR3 sequences, just under 95% being singletons. The source is a human donor in good health. The V call is TRBV7-8, the J call TRBJ1-2; 7 bases map to TRBD1. The sample consisted of CD4+ T cells from PBMCs. For the CDR3, the DNA is TGTGCCAGCAGCTCACAGGGGAACTATGGCTACACCTTC. Its translation is CASSSQGNYGYTF.